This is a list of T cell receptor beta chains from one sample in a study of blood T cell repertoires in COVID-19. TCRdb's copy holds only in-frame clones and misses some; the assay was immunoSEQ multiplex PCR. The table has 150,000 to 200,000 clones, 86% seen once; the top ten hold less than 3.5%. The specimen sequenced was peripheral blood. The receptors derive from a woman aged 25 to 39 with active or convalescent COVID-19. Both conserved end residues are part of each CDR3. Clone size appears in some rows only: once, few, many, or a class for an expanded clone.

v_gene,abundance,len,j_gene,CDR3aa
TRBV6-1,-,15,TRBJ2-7,CASSDASGGDYEQYF
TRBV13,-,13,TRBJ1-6,CASSFRGNSPLHF
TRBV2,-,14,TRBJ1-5,CASSRGQGNQPQHF
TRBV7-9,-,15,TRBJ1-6,CASSQDRVGNSPLHF
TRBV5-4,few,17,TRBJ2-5,CATQEELAGGIQETQYF
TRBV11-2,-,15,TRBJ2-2,CASSFTGADTGELFF
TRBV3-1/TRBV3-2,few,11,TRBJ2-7,CASSLRYEQYF
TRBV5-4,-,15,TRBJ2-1,CASRRTRDSYNEQFF
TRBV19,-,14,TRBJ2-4,CASRDSLASNIQYF
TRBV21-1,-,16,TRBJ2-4,CASRKDSGGIKNIQYF
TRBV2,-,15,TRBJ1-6,CASSEAGVLGSPLHF
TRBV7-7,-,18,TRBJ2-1,CASSLALQGGGRAYEQFF
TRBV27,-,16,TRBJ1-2,CASRRRAGQGFYGYTF
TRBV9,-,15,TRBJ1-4,CASSPETGPNEKLFF
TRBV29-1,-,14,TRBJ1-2,CSVEVSDRLYGYTF
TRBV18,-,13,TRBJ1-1,CASSPTRDTEAFF
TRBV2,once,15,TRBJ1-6,CASSETDNYNSPLHF
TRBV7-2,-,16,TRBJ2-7,CASSPGLMGGDYEQYF
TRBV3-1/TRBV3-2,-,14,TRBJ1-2,CASSQLGQNYGYTF
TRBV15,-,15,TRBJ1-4,CATSRVATTNEKLFF
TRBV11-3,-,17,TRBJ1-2,CASSYSGTGGTNYGYTF
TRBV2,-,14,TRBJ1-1,CASRGGQGFSEAFF
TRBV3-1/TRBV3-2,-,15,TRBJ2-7,CASSQGMTGIYEQYF
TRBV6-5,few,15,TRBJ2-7,CASSYTGLVPYEQYF
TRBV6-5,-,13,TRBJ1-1,CASSKVGGTEAFF
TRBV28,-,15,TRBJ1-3,CASSLQQGPGNTIYF
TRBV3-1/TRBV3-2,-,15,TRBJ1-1,CVSRHGGGLNTEAFF
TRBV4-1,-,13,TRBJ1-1,CASSQGGGPEAFF
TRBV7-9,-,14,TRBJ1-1,CASSLVGRNTEAFF